This paragraph reports one T cell receptor (beta chain). Its target antigen remains unknown. The record has no base qualities; no much larger clone is one base away. The trial excluded patients who had a history of autoimmune disease or were on systemic immunosuppression. In every dose cohort, peripheral blood was drawn for TCR sequencing at baseline, cycle 4 day 1, and cycle 7 day 1. The samples were drawn from a first-in-human, open-label, multicenter phase I dose-escalation trial of ivuxolimab. The trial enrolled adults with locally advanced or metastatic head and neck squamous cell, hepatocellular, melanoma or renal cell carcinoma. CD4+ and CD8+ T cells were sorted separately from peripheral blood before TCR sequencing. The data were taken from a study of OX40 agonist ivuxolimab in advanced cancers. About the full investigation: Ivuxolimab was an agonistic, fully human IgG2 monoclonal antibody directed against OX40 (CD134), a costimulatory receptor. Intravenous ivuxolimab was administered to patients every 2 weeks at six dose levels: 0.01, 0.1, 0.3, 1.5, 3 and 10 mg/kg. Of the approximately 50 dose-escalation patients, hepatocellular carcinoma was present in roughly 19, melanoma in approximately 15, renal cell carcinoma in 9 and head and neck cancer in 9. In the dose-escalation cohort, 75% to 90% of patients were male, and the mean age was around 65 years with a range of roughly 20 to 79. Patients were allowed to have had prior anti-PD-1, anti-PD-L1 or anti-CTLA-4 therapy, and around 41% of the dose-escalation patients had previously received checkpoint inhibitors. Three dose-escalation patients achieved partial responses, one with hepatocellular carcinoma and two with cutaneous melanoma. The point of sequencing TCRbeta in the periphery was to test whether ivuxolimab changed TCR sequence diversity and drove clonal T-cell expansion. The paper covers the monotherapy dose-escalation part of the phase I ivuxolimab trial, which included N = 52 patients. Study-wide conclusions, independent of this receptor: Low levels of normalized T-cell clonal expansion were also seen in some patients who did not respond. In the 0.1-3.0 mg/kg groups, partial responders were among the patients with the lowest normalized peripheral clonal expansion, particularly in CD8+ T cells. On average, CD8+ T cells showed more expanded clones than CD4+ T cells after ivuxolimab. The antigen specificity of the peripheral T cells that underwent clonal expansion was not determined. At doses of 0.1 to 3.0 mg/kg, clonal expansion of both CD4+ and CD8+ T cells in blood was seen between baseline and week 6.

The V and J ends are trimmed by 1 base and 0 bases, leaving 21 bases between them. CDR1 and CDR2, per the germline V gene (reference sequence), are GTSNPN and SVGIG. There are 19 amino acids in the CDR3, from cysteine to phenylalanine inclusive. Only the CDR3 DNA is retained, 57 bases long and in frame from the first base. For sequencing of the TCRbeta CDR3 region, genomic DNA was extracted from the sorted cells. TCRbeta CDR3 regions were sequenced using the immunoSEQ Assay. TCRdb took over this immuneACCESS table, retaining in-frame rearrangements with V and J assigned. Such tables are incomplete; in checked studies, under half of the missing clones stem from an unresolved V gene, and the remainder is unexplained. The sample data list about 69,000 clones, and nearly 90% of these were observed just once. The ten largest clones take up around 4.1% of the sample.

The material sequenced was CD4+ or CD8+ T cells sorted from blood, taken in a trial of the OX40 agonist ivuxolimab. Recombination connected TRBV30 to TRBJ2-2, with a tentative D gene TRBD1 over 5 matching bases. This clonotype was obtained from an adult with an advanced solid tumor such as melanoma, head and neck, liver or kidney cancer. CDR3 protein: CAWSGHTPRQLANTGELFF. The nucleotides read TGTGCCTGGAGTGGCCACACTCCCCGACAGTTAGCGAACACCGGGGAGCTGTTTTTT. The full variable domain, completed from the reference TRBV30 and TRBJ2-2 proteins outside the CDR3, reads SQTIHQWPATLVQPVGSPLSLECTVEGTSNPNLYWYRQAAGRGLQLLFYSVGIGQISSEVPQNLSASRPQDRQFILSSKKLLLSDSGFYLCAWSGHTPRQLANTGELFFGEGSRLTVL.